Reported below is one T cell receptor (beta chain). The sample is drawn from a study of cytomegalovirus exposure and HLA in healthy donors. The ends were cut back, 10 bases at V and 2 bases at J, with 12 bases in the middle. Germline-derived CDR1 and CDR2 are MDHEN and SYDVKM. CDR3 length: 12 residues. PCR amplification relied on 60 Vbeta primers (plus 13 Jbeta primers). Produced via immunoSEQ multiplex PCR; TCRdb's table is partial and in-frame only. The table has around 100,000 clones, 81% seen once; the top ten hold over 4%. This receptor was identified in a woman aged 65 to 85 in good health and CMV-seropositive. The chain recombines TRBV28 with TRBJ2-7, with a weak D call TRBD2 (5 bases). Sequenced sample: PBMCs. This CDR3 reads CATRGLTYEQYF. The CDR3 nucleotides are TGTGCCACCCGAGGGTTAACCTACGAGCAGTACTTC.